This TCR beta chain was found in a study of T cell changes during pregnancy in multiple sclerosis. The CDR3 runs to 12 residues. V gave up 6 bases and J gave up 0 bases, with 9 bases separating them. Germline V lookup: CDR1 SQVTM, CDR2 ANQGSEA. Only in-frame clones appear in the TCRdb table, and some are missing; sequencing was by immunoSEQ multiplex PCR. The table lists tens of thousands of clones, 80% to 95% of them singletons. This sequence joins TRBV29-1 and TRBJ2-7, with a weak D call TRBD1 (6 bases). Material: peripheral blood, obtained before pregnancy. This sequence was found in a female donor with multiple sclerosis, enrolled in a pregnancy study. The CDR3, as DNA: TGCAGCGTCCGGACAGTCTCCTACGAGCAGTACTTC. It encodes CSVRTVSYEQYF.